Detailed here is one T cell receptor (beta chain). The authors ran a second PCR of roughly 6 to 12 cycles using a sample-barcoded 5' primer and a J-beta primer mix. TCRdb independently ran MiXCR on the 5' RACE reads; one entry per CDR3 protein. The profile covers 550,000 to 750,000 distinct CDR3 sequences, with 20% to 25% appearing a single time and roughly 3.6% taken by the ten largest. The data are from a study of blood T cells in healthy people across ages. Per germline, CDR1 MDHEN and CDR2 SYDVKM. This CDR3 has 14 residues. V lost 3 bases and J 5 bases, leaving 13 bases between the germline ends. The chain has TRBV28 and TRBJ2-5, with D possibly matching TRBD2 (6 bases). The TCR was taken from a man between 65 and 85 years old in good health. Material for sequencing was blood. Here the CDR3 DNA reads TGTGCCAGCAGTTTCTTCGGGAGCGAGGAGACCCAGTACTTC. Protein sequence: CASSFFGSEETQYF.